The clone carrying this T cell receptor (beta chain) was recorded a few times. Libraries were prepared by immunoSEQ multiplex PCR; TCRdb keeps only in-frame clonotypes and omits some of them. The sample yields approximately 15,000 clones, roughly 72% seen once. This sample stems from a study of T cells after somatic rescue of genetic block. Germline V gene lookup returns CDR1 SGHNT and CDR2 YYREEE (reference sequence). The length of the CDR3 is 17 residues. V shed 0 bases and J 5 bases; nucleotides not matched to a gene: 11. V and J are TRBV5-4 and TRBJ2-5; TRBD1 matches 9 bases. This clonotype was sampled from a man in his late teens or twenties. Sequencing used peripheral blood mononuclear cells (PBMCs). CDR3 residues: CASSLAFVRQGVETQYF. CDR3 nucleotides: TGTGCCAGCAGCTTGGCGTTTGTGAGACAGGGGGTGGAGACCCAGTACTTC.